The 7 T cell receptor beta chains given below trace back to one sample, sequenced in a study of shared clonotypes between healthy human individuals. Sequencing used immunoSEQ multiplex PCR; TCRdb keeps in-frame clones, though not all of them. The sample holds roughly 2,000,000 clones; about 94% are singletons and the top ten take roughly 1%. The naive CD8 fraction comprised CD45RO-negative cells positively selected for CCR7 and excluded terminally differentiated effector memory CD45RA+ cells. Sequences were obtained from naive CD8+ T cells sorted from blood. All receptors derive from a man younger than 35 in good health.

The V and J genes are TRBV4-3 and TRBJ1-1; no reliable D call. The CDR3 loop spans 12 amino acids. With 0 bases removed from V and 3 bases from J, the gap between germline ends came to 2 bases. Per the germline V gene, CDR1 is LGHNA and CDR2 is YSLEER. CDR3 protein: CASSQEDTEAFF. The CDR3 coding sequence is TGCGCCAGCAGCCAAGAGGACACTGAAGCTTTCTTT.

The CDR3 is CASTQTGSSSEQYF. In DNA, the CDR3 is TGTGCCAGTACCCAGACAGGGAGCTCTTCCGAGCAGTACTTC. This chain joins TRBV19 and TRBJ2-7, with 7 bases identical to TRBD1. With V trimmed by 7 bases and J by 6 bases, 12 bases remained unmatched. The CDR3 is made up of 14 amino acids. CDR1 and CDR2 (germline): LNHDA, SQIVND (reference sequence).

V and J are TRBV2 and TRBJ2-7, with 7 bases identical to TRBD2. J lost 7 bases, V lost 3 bases, and 18 bases had no gene match. There are 17 residues in the CDR3. Germline-derived CDR1 and CDR2 are SNHLY and FYNNEI. The CDR3 nucleotides read TGTGCCAGCAGTGACGGAGGGGCTAGCGGACTCTGGTTTGAGCAGTACTTC. It translates to CASSDGGASGLWFEQYF.

In its sample, this clone was seen once. This sequence joins TRBV25-1 and TRBJ1-1; D gene ambiguous. The CDR3 totals 12 residues. Germline V gene data show CDR1 as MGHDK and CDR2 as SYGVNS. The V gene lost 5 bases and the J gene lost 3 bases, with 7 bases spanning the gap. The CDR3 nucleotides are TGTGCCAGCAGTAAAGGGTACACTGAAGCTTTCTTT. This codes for CASSKGYTEAFF.

The V call is TRBV6-5, the J call TRBJ2-5; D might be TRBD1 (6 bases). The germline CDR1 and CDR2 sequences are MNHEY and SVGAGI. V was clipped by 0 bases and J by 5 bases, with 13 bases between them. This CDR3 comprises 15 residues. CDR3 nucleotides: TGTGCCAGCAGTTACTCTTTGGGGGCGAGGGAGACCCAGTACTTC. Amino acid sequence: CASSYSLGARETQYF.

This clone was seen a single time. This chain connects TRBV4-1 to TRBJ2-2; D tentatively reads TRBD1 or TRBD2 (5 bases each). V was clipped by 4 bases and J by 4 bases, with 19 bases between them. Germline CDR1 and CDR2: MGHRA and YSYEKL. CDR3 length: 17 amino acids. CDR3 sequence reads: CASSLISRDVSTGELFF. The DNA for the CDR3 is TGCGCCAGCAGCCTCATTTCCCGGGACGTGAGCACCGGGGAGCTGTTTTTT.

The V and J genes are TRBV5-4 and TRBJ1-1, with TRBD1 identical over 8 bases. V lost 5 bases and J lost 0; bases outside the gene matches: 3. This CDR3 comprises 14 residues. Germline CDR1 reads SGHNT; CDR2 reads YYREEE (reference sequence). CDR3 amino acids: CASRVDRVNTEAFF. CDR3 nucleotides: TGTGCCAGCAGGGTGGACAGGGTGAACACTGAAGCTTTCTTT.